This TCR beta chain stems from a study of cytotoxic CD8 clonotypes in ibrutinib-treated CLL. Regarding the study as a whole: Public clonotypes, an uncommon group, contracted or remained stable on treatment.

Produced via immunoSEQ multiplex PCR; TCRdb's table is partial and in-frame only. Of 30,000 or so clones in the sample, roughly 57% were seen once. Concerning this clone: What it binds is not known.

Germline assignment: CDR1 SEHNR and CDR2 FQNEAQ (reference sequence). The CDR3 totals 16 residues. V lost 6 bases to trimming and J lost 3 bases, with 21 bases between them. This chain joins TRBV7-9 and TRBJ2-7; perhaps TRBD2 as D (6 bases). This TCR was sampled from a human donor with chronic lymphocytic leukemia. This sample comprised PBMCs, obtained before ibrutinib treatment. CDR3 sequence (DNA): TGTGCCAGCAGTCACCCTCCCTCTAGCGACCACTACGAGCAGTACTTC. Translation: CASSHPPSSDHYEQYF. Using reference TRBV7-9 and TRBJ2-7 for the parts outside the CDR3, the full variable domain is DTGVSQNPRHKITKRGQNVTFRCDPISEHNRLYWYRQTLGQGPEFLTYFQNEAQLEKSRLLSDRFSAERPKGSFSTLEIQRTEQGDSAMYLCASSHPPSSDHYEQYFGPGTRLTVT.